Below are 30 T cell receptor beta chains sequenced from a single sample in a study of blood T cell repertoires in COVID-19. Repertoires were generated with immunoSEQ multiplex PCR, while TCRdb's copy carries only in-frame clones and drops some. The sample lists about 64,000 clones, around 90% occurring once. Sequencing used peripheral blood. Receptors were obtained from an elderly woman with active COVID-19.

The V gene is TRBV6-1, the J gene TRBJ2-1; D is possibly TRBD1 (6 bases). This CDR3 spans 17 amino acids. Germline values: CDR1 MNHNS, CDR2 SASEGT. The V end lost 0 bases, the J end lost 1 base, and 13 bases lay between the germline ends. Here the CDR3 reads CASSEASRGYSYNEQFF. For the CDR3, the DNA is TGTGCCAGCAGTGAAGCAAGCAGGGGTTATTCCTACAATGAGCAGTTCTTC.

The chain links TRBV7-9 to TRBJ2-3; TRBD1 is a possible D gene (7 bases). There are 12 residues in the CDR3. From germline, CDR1 is SEHNR and CDR2 FQNEAQ (reference sequence). V was pared by 10 bases and J by 8 bases, with 16 bases between. CDR3 in amino acids: CATGGGEGTQYF. In nucleotides, the CDR3 is TGTGCCACCGGAGGGGGCGAAGGTACGCAGTATTTT. Combining the CDR3 with reference TRBV7-9 and TRBJ2-3 gives the whole variable domain DTGVSQNPRHKITKRGQNVTFRCDPISEHNRLYWYRQTLGQGPEFLTYFQNEAQLEKSRLLSDRFSAERPKGSFSTLEIQRTEQGDSAMYLCATGGGEGTQYFGPGTRLTVL.

CDR3 in DNA: TGCGCCAGCAGCCAACTAAGAAATGAAAAACTGTTTTTT. This codes for CASSQLRNEKLFF. This sequence joins TRBV4-1 and TRBJ1-4; D remains ambiguous. Trimming pared 2 bases from V and 5 bases from J, leaving 6 bases between. The germline V gene encodes CDR1 MGHRA and CDR2 YSYEKL. The CDR3 contains 13 residues.

V gene TRBV6-2 or TRBV6-3 combines with J gene TRBJ2-2; D is uncertain. CDR1 MNHEY and CDR2 SVGEGT come from the germline V gene. This CDR3 is 13 amino acids long. Trimming removed 8 bases at V and 2 bases at J, with 9 bases between. CDR3 sequence reads: CASCPRNTGELFF. The DNA for the CDR3 is TGTGCCAGCTGCCCCAGAAACACCGGGGAGCTGTTTTTT.

The V gene is TRBV7-6, the J gene TRBJ2-7; 7 nucleotides match TRBD1. Germline CDR1 is SGHVS and CDR2 is FNYEAQ. This CDR3 region has 14 residues. V shed 0 bases, J shed 6 bases, and the junction held 5 bases outside the gene matches. The CDR3 coding sequence is TGTGCCAGCAGCTTAGCTGGGACAGCAGGCGAGCAGTACTTC. Encoded protein: CASSLAGTAGEQYF.

The chain recombines TRBV7-2 with TRBJ1-3; a weak D match, TRBD1 (5 bases). V was pared by 0 bases and J by 4 bases, with 16 bases between. This CDR3 is 17 amino acids long. Germline CDR1 reads SGHTA; CDR2 reads FQGNSA. The CDR3 sequence is CASSLAGLFLGGNTIYF. The CDR3 nucleotides are TGTGCCAGCAGCTTAGCGGGACTTTTCTTGGGAGGAAACACCATATATTTT.

This chain joins TRBV7-8 and TRBJ2-5; D is perhaps TRBD1 (8 bases). Germline V gene lookup returns CDR1 SGHVS and CDR2 FQNEAQ. CDR3 length: 16 residues. V lost 5 bases to trimming and J lost 2 bases, with 18 bases between them. The CDR3 is CASSARTGRGQETQYF. The CDR3 DNA reads TGTGCCAGCAGCGCGAGGACAGGGAGGGGACAAGAGACCCAGTACTTC.

The chain carries TRBV7-2 and TRBJ1-1, with a weak D call TRBD1 (6 bases). Trimming left V 5 bases short and J 2 bases short, with 15 bases between. CDR3 length equals 15 residues. Germline V gives CDR1 SGHTA, CDR2 FQGNSA. DNA for the CDR3: TGTGCCAGCAGCCTCACTCACAGGGATAACACTGAAGCTTTCTTT. Its translation: CASSLTHRDNTEAFF.

This chain uses TRBV7-9 with TRBJ2-3, with TRBD2 matching 7 bases. CDR1 SEHNR and CDR2 FQNEAQ come from the germline V gene (reference sequence). V trimming: 5 bases; J trimming: 5 bases; junction bases outside the gene matches: 13. The CDR3 has 16 amino acids. The CDR3 region has the DNA TGTGCCAGCAGCCCCCCCCTCCGGCGGGAGCAAGATACGCAGTATTTT. This gives the protein CASSPPLRREQDTQYF.

Of note for this clone: Mismatch with germline at one junction end may stem from a read error. The rearrangement uses TRBV6-1 and TRBJ1-3; 8 bases map to TRBD1. Germline lookup yields CDR1 MNHNS and CDR2 SASEGT. The CDR3 totals 14 residues. CDR3 loop: CASGEDRAGNTIYF. The CDR3 nucleotides are TGTGCCAGCGGTGAGGACAGGGCTGGAAACACCATATATTTT.

This clone was seen more than once but under ten times. The chain is built from TRBV6-4 and TRBJ2-1, with TRBD1 as a possible D gene (6 bases). Germline CDR1 MRHNA, CDR2 SNTAGT. CDR3 length: 16 amino acids. With 0 bases removed from V and 4 bases from J, the gap between germline ends came to 13 bases. Here the CDR3 DNA reads TGTGCCAGCAGTGACTCGACAGGAGTAGGGTACAATGAGCAGTTCTTC. Translated, it gives CASSDSTGVGYNEQFF.

The chain has TRBV4-1 and TRBJ1-2; D might be TRBD1 (6 bases). The CDR3 contains 14 residues. V was shortened by 3 bases and J by 4 bases, with 12 bases between the two germline ends. Germline V gene lookup returns CDR1 MGHRA and CDR2 YSYEKL. The CDR3 is CASSQETGFYGYTF. CDR3 in DNA: TGCGCCAGCAGCCAGGAGACAGGTTTCTATGGCTACACCTTC.

The V call is TRBV20-1, the J call TRBJ1-5; no clear D. The CDR3 is 11 amino acids. Germline lookup yields CDR1 DFQATT and CDR2 SNEGSKA (reference sequence). The CDR3 spells CSAEGAQPQHF. The CDR3 DNA follows: TGCAGCGCAGAGGGAGCCCAGCCCCAGCATTTT.

The CDR3 DNA reads as TGTGCCAGCAGCCCTACTGTCATGAACACTGAAGCTTTCTTT. Amino acid sequence: CASSPTVMNTEAFF. The J gene is TRBJ1-1, the V gene TRBV3-1 (or the pseudogene TRBV3-2); D uncertain. This CDR3 has 14 amino acids. Trimming took off 4 bases at V and 0 bases at J, with 9 bases between the two ends. Per the germline V gene, CDR1 is LGHDT and CDR2 is YNNKEL (reference sequence).

This sequence joins TRBV7-8 and TRBJ1-2; possibly TRBD1 for D (6 bases). The length of the CDR3 is 14 residues. Germline V gene lookup returns CDR1 SGHVS and CDR2 FQNEAQ. Trimming cost V 5 bases and J 6 bases, with 16 bases left between them. Written as DNA, the CDR3 is TGTGCCAGCAGCCGAACACAGGGTGATAATGGCTACACCTTC. Translating it yields CASSRTQGDNGYTF.

This clone was seen only once. This sequence joins TRBV19 and TRBJ1-5; no clear D gene. V lost 4 bases and J 1 base, leaving 14 bases between the germline ends. The CDR3 is 16 amino acids. Germline CDR1 and CDR2: LNHDA and SQIVND (reference sequence). This CDR3 is CASSRPPTQSNQPQHF. Here the CDR3 DNA reads TGTGCCAGTAGTAGACCGCCTACACAGAGCAATCAGCCCCAGCATTTT.

The CDR3 is CSASFRRGDPDTQYF. For the CDR3, the DNA is TGCAGTGCTAGTTTTAGGCGGGGGGACCCAGATACGCAGTATTTT. This sequence joins TRBV20-1 and TRBJ2-3; TRBD2 matches at 8 bases. Germline values: CDR1 DFQATT, CDR2 SNEGSKA (reference sequence). This CDR3 comprises 15 residues. The trim removed 3 bases at V and 4 bases at J, leaving 9 bases unmatched.

V gene TRBV28 combines with J gene TRBJ1-2; the match to TRBD1 covers 10 bases. V shed 1 base, J shed 7 bases, and the junction held 9 bases outside the gene matches. CDR3 length: 16 residues. Germline loops: CDR1 MDHEN, CDR2 SYDVKM. CDR3 nucleotide sequence: TGTGCCAGCAGTTTATCTCGGACAGGGGGTAGCGGTGGCTACACCTTC. The encoded protein is CASSLSRTGGSGGYTF.

The chain carries TRBV29-1 and TRBJ2-7; D is perhaps TRBD2 (6 bases). Trimming removed 6 bases from V and 2 bases from J, with 17 bases in between. The CDR3 contains 14 residues. Germline CDR1 reads SQVTM; CDR2 reads ANQGSEA. This chain's CDR3 is CSVLGASETYEQYF. DNA for the CDR3: TGCAGCGTCCTCGGGGCTAGCGAAACCTACGAGCAGTACTTC.

The gene calls are TRBV28 and TRBJ2-3; maybe TRBD2 (7 bases). V lost 2 bases, J lost 2 bases, and 20 bases lay in between. The germline gives CDR1 MDHEN, CDR2 SYDVKM. This CDR3 comprises 18 residues. The CDR3 protein is CASSLGLLGGGTTDTQYF. The DNA for the CDR3 is TGTGCCAGCAGTTTAGGGCTCTTAGGGGGGGGAACCACAGATACGCAGTATTTT.

The chain employs TRBV19 and TRBJ1-5; perhaps TRBD1 as D (5 bases). Germline V gene data show CDR1 as LNHDA and CDR2 as SQIVND (reference sequence). V was clipped by 1 base and J by 7 bases, with 11 bases between them. The CDR3 has 14 residues. The CDR3 loop is CASSIAAGIQPQHF. The CDR3 DNA is TGTGCCAGTAGTATAGCGGCAGGGATCCAGCCCCAGCATTTT.

The rearrangement uses TRBV20-1 and TRBJ2-1; D is unresolved. Per germline, CDR1 DFQATT and CDR2 SNEGSKA (reference sequence). Trimming pared 6 bases from V and 5 bases from J, leaving 5 bases between. This CDR3 contains 10 residues. CDR3 sequence (DNA): TGCAGTGCCCGGGACAATGAGCAGTTCTTC. Translated: CSARDNEQFF.

This clone was seen just once. V and J are TRBV5-4 and TRBJ2-5; no clear D gene. Trimming took 1 base from V and 5 from J, leaving 3 bases between them. The CDR3 spans 11 residues. Germline values: CDR1 SGHNT, CDR2 YYREEE (reference sequence). CDR3 in amino acids: CASSLLETQYF. For the CDR3, the DNA is TGTGCCAGCAGCTTGCTCGAGACCCAGTACTTC. The full variable domain, with the rest looked up from reference TRBV5-4 and TRBJ2-5, is ETGVTQSPTHLIKTRGQQVTLRCSSQSGHNTVSWYQQALGQGPQFIFQYYREEENGRGNFPPRFSGLQFPNYSSELNVNALELDDSALYLCASSLLETQYFGPGTRLLVL.

The V call is TRBV11-3, the J call TRBJ1-4; the D gene is possibly TRBD1 (5 bases). The V end was cut by 5 bases, the J end by 7 bases, with 14 bases between. CDR3 size: 14 residues. Germline V gives CDR1 SGHNT, CDR2 YENEEA. The CDR3 DNA follows: TGTGCCAGCAGCCAACCAGGGAGGAGTGAAAAACTGTTTTTT. Translating gives CASSQPGRSEKLFF.

The chain employs TRBV10-2 and TRBJ2-1, with a weak D call TRBD1 (5 bases). The CDR3 contains 12 residues. Trimming took off 5 bases at V and 6 bases at J, with 8 bases between the two ends. From germline, CDR1 is WSHSY and CDR2 SAAADI. The DNA for the CDR3 is TGCGCCAGCAGTTCAGGGTTCAATGAGCAGTTCTTC. It encodes CASSSGFNEQFF.

The V gene is TRBV3-1 (or the pseudogene TRBV3-2), the J gene TRBJ2-7; D possibly corresponds to TRBD1 (6 bases). The CDR3 sequence is 15 residues long. CDR1 and CDR2 (germline): LGHDT, YNNKEL (reference sequence). V dropped 1 base and J dropped 4 bases, with 14 bases sitting between them. In nucleotides, the CDR3 is TGTGCCAGCAGCCAAGGGTCCAGGGGCATGTACGAGCAGTACTTC. It is translated as CASSQGSRGMYEQYF.

The rearrangement uses TRBV24-1 and TRBJ2-5; 8 bases line up with TRBD2. V trimming: 7 bases; J trimming: 6 bases; junction bases outside the gene matches: 3. The CDR3 has 12 amino acids. Germline V gene data show CDR1 as KGHDR and CDR2 as SFDVKD. The CDR3 DNA reads TGTGCCACCAGAAGCGGGGGAAAGACCCAGTACTTC. Its translation is CATRSGGKTQYF.

The chain is built from TRBV5-1 and TRBJ2-3; 15 bases are shared with TRBD2. CDR1 SGHRS and CDR2 YFSETQ come from the germline V gene. The V segment lost 1 base and the J segment 4 bases; nucleotides outside the gene matches: 1. The CDR3 length is 16 residues. The CDR3 region is CASSLRTSGRADTQYF. CDR3 sequence (DNA): TGCGCCAGCAGCTTGCGGACTAGCGGGAGGGCAGATACGCAGTATTTT.

V and J are TRBV19 and TRBJ1-1; D is unresolved. V was pared by 3 bases and J by 4 bases, with 18 bases between. The germline CDR1 and CDR2 sequences are LNHDA and SQIVND (reference sequence). This CDR3 is 16 amino acids long. Here the CDR3 DNA reads TGTGCCAGTAGTATGTCAGTCGGGTCGGCTGGCACTGAAGCTTTCTTT. This gives the protein CASSMSVGSAGTEAFF. The entire variable domain, with the rest obtained from reference TRBV19 and TRBJ1-1, is as follows: DGGITQSPKYLFRKEGQNVTLSCEQNLNHDAMYWYRQDPGQGLRLIYYSQIVNDFQKGDIAEGYSVSREKKESFPLTVTSAQKNPTAFYLCASSMSVGSAGTEAFFGQGTRLTVV.

This chain uses TRBV2 with TRBJ2-2; D gene ambiguous. Trimming shortened V by 6 bases and J by 0 bases, and 11 bases separated the two germline ends. The CDR3 sequence is 15 residues long. Germline-derived CDR1 and CDR2 are SNHLY and FYNNEI. Written as DNA, the CDR3 is TGTGCCAGCAGAGGAGCGATACCGAACACCGGGGAGCTGTTTTTT. It yields the protein CASRGAIPNTGELFF.